This TCR beta chain derives from a study of T cell repertoires in cytomegalovirus infection (dated by TCRdb to the late 2010s). Looking at the study overall: The HLA type of each donor mattered for the analysis, because public TCR beta signatures pointed to carriage of CMV infection along with the matching HLA type.

Trimming costs V 4 bases and J 0 bases, and their ends lie 4 bases apart. The CDR3 has 13 amino acids, counting the end cysteine and phenylalanine. The only DNA kept is the CDR3, 39 bases in frame from the first base. The full study reports these points: The ex vivo response was dominated by HLA-C-restricted CMV-specific TCR beta clonotypes, and the single most frequent clonotype in two of eight donors was supplied by these HLA-C-restricted clonotypes. Cumulative frequency of public TCR beta family members discriminated carriers of CMV infection plus the relevant HLA type in this cohort and an independent roughly 320-donor cohort.

Sequencing was performed on an Illumina HiSeq 1500. TCRdb ran its own pipeline on the public reads, namely fastp trimming at Q25 and MiXCR clone calling, and kept in-frame beta chains. Every CDR3 protein is listed once, alongside the most common genes and DNA of its rows. A total of around 43,000 distinct CDR3 sequences appear in this sample, 20% to 25% of them only once. The ten largest account for 15% to 20% of the sample. This clonotype turned up a few times. The antigen it recognizes is unknown. Per-base quality was not reported, and no clone a single base away is much larger than it. Source material: PBMCs, sequenced either directly or after in vitro stimulation (not recorded which). Recombination connected TRBV12-3 or TRBV12-4 to TRBJ2-1; no D gene can be assigned with confidence. This sequence originates from a human donor in good health (CMV status not recorded). Some clones in this sample may be carry-over from other donors' samples. The CDR3 is CASSWDSYNEQFF. The DNA sequence is TGTGCCAGCAGTTGGGACTCCTACAATGAGCAGTTCTTC.